Sequencing of this TCR beta chain was carried out in a study of beta chain features in type 1 diabetes. Since all of the isolated RNA was reverse transcribed, expressed TCRB transcripts were what got sequenced. The table came from immunoSEQ multiplex PCR; TCRdb's copy has only in-frame clones and leaves some out. This sample has around 250,000 clones, with around 68% found just once. This CDR3 spans 14 amino acids. Germline values: CDR1 SGHDN, CDR2 FVKESK. Trimming took off 8 bases at V and 4 bases at J, with 17 bases between the two ends. This clone was seen more than once but under ten times. Sequenced material: naive CD4+ T cells from blood. The sequence was obtained from a man aged 25-45 years in good health. This chain connects TRBV14 to TRBJ1-1, with unresolved D. The CDR3 nucleotides read TGTGCCAGCGCTTCCTCCCCAGTCAGCACTGAAGCTTTCTTT. Its protein is CASASSPVSTEAFF.